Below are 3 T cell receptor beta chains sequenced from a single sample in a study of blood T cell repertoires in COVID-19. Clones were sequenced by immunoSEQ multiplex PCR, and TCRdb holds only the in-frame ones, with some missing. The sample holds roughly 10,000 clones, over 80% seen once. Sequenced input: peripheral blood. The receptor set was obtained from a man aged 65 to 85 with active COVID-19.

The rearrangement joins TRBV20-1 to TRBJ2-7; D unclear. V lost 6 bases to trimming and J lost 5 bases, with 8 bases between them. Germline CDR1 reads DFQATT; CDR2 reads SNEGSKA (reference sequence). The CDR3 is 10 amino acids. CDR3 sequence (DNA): TGCAGTGCCCTGGCCCACGAGCAGTACTTC. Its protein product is CSALAHEQYF.

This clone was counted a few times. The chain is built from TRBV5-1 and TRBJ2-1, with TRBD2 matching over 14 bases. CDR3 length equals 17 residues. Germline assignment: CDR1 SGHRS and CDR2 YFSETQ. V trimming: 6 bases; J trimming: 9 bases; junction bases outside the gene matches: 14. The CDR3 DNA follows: TGCGCCAGCAAGCGCCCGACTAGCGGGGGGGAAAGCGGTGAGCAGTTCTTC. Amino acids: CASKRPTSGGESGEQFF.

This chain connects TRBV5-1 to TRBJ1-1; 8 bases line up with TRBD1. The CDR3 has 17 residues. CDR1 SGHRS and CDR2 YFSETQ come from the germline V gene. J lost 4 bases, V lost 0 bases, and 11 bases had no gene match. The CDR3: CASSLEAGGVLSTEAFF. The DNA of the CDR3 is TGCGCCAGCAGCTTGGAGGCAGGGGGCGTTTTGAGCACTGAAGCTTTCTTT.